The 21 T cell receptor beta chains reported below all come from one sample, sequenced in a study of cytomegalovirus exposure and HLA in healthy donors. 13 Jbeta primers and 60 Vbeta primers were used for the PCR. Generated by immunoSEQ multiplex PCR, the TCRdb table keeps only in-frame clones and is missing some. The sample gives roughly 190,000 clones, roughly 72% of which show up once; about 2.1% is in the top ten. Sequencing was done on a sample of PBMCs. The source of these receptors is a woman younger than 45 in good health and CMV-seropositive.

The V call is TRBV6-4, the J call TRBJ1-5, with D tentatively TRBD1 (6 bases). Trimming stripped 10 bases from V and 6 bases from J, with 13 bases between. This CDR3 has 12 residues. Germline assignment: CDR1 MRHNA and CDR2 SNTAGT. DNA for the CDR3: TGTGCCACTACAGGGATGATTCAGCCCCAGCATTTT. Translated: CATTGMIQPQHF.

The CDR3 DNA reads TGTGCCAGCAGCCTACCCGCCGGGGACTGGCAAGAGACCCAGTACTTC. The encoded protein is CASSLPAGDWQETQYF. The rearrangement links TRBV5-6 to TRBJ2-5; D might be TRBD2 (6 bases). Germline CDR1 is SGHDT and CDR2 is YYEEEE. The CDR3 consists of 16 residues. Trimming pared 4 bases from V and 2 bases from J, leaving 18 bases between. Looking up the rest from reference TRBV5-6 and TRBJ2-5 gives the full variable domain: DAGVTQSPTHLIKTRGQQVTLRCSPKSGHDTVSWYQQALGQGPQFIFQYYEEEERQRGNFPDRFSGHQFPNYSSELNVNALLLGDSALYLCASSLPAGDWQETQYFGPGTRLLVL.

V and J are TRBV5-8 and TRBJ1-4; TRBD1 aligns across 7 bases. This CDR3 contains 16 residues. Germline lookup yields CDR1 SGHTS and CDR2 YDEGEE. J was trimmed by 3 bases and V by 5 bases; bases with no gene match: 10. As DNA, the CDR3 is TGTGCCAGCAGGGGTGGACAGGACCGGTCTAATGAAAAACTGTTTTTT. Translated: CASRGGQDRSNEKLFF. Full variable domain (remainder filled in from reference TRBV5-8 and TRBJ1-4): EAGVTQSPTHLIKTRGQQATLRCSPISGHTSVYWYQQALGLGLQFLLWYDEGEERNRGNFPPRFSGRQFPNYSSELNVNALELEDSALYLCASRGGQDRSNEKLFFGSGTQLSVL.

V and J are TRBV5-1 and TRBJ1-1; 9 bases fit TRBD1. The V segment lost 7 bases and the J segment 4 bases; nucleotides outside the gene matches: 8. The CDR3 is 14 amino acids. Germline V gene lookup returns CDR1 SGHRS and CDR2 YFSETQ. The CDR3 sequence is CASGTGGEGTEAFF. DNA of the CDR3: TGCGCCAGCGGCACAGGGGGCGAAGGCACTGAAGCTTTCTTT.

This CDR3 reads CASSEVGATQHF. In nucleotides, the CDR3 is TGTGCCAGCAGTGAAGTTGGGGCGACCCAGCATTTT. V is TRBV6-1 and J is TRBJ1-5; maybe TRBD1 (5 bases). The CDR3 is 12 amino acids. Between the trimmed V and J ends, which lost 1 base and 11 bases, there was a span of 9 bases. Germline CDR1 and CDR2: MNHNS and SASEGT.

The chain combines TRBV27 with TRBJ2-7, with 7 positions matching TRBD2. Losses at the gene ends were 3 bases for V and 2 bases for J; bases not matched to a gene: 10. The CDR3 has 16 amino acids. CDR1 and CDR2 from the germline V gene are MNHEY and SMNVEV (reference sequence). The CDR3 region is CASSLNSAGATYEQYF. Here the CDR3 DNA reads TGTGCCAGCAGTTTGAATTCGGCGGGAGCCACCTACGAGCAGTACTTC.

The V gene is TRBV19, the J gene TRBJ1-4; D unclear. The V end was cut by 2 bases, the J end by 7 bases, with 14 bases between. Germline V gene data show CDR1 as LNHDA and CDR2 as SQIVND (reference sequence). The CDR3 has 15 amino acids. This CDR3 is CASSILAGGGEKLFF. The CDR3 nucleotides read TGTGCCAGTAGTATATTAGCTGGAGGCGGTGAAAAACTGTTTTTT. Full variable domain (rest looked up from reference TRBV19 and TRBJ1-4): DGGITQSPKYLFRKEGQNVTLSCEQNLNHDAMYWYRQDPGQGLRLIYYSQIVNDFQKGDIAEGYSVSREKKESFPLTVTSAQKNPTAFYLCASSILAGGGEKLFFGSGTQLSVL.

As DNA, the CDR3 is TGTGCCAGCAGCTTAGCTAGCGGAAGGCAAGAGACCCAGTACTTC. The encoded protein is CASSLASGRQETQYF. The rearrangement links TRBV7-9 to TRBJ2-5; D might be TRBD2 (6 bases). CDR3 length: 15 residues. V shed 0 bases and J shed 2 bases, with 10 bases lying between them. Germline CDR1 and CDR2: SEHNR and FQNEAQ (reference sequence).

This rearrangement joins TRBV5-6 to TRBJ2-7; 9 nucleotides line up with TRBD2. CDR3 length: 16 residues. Germline-derived CDR1 and CDR2 are SGHDT and YYEEEE. V shed 4 bases and J 5 bases; nucleotides not matched to a gene: 13. The CDR3: CASSPPQWRGGHEQYF. CDR3 sequence (DNA): TGTGCCAGCAGCCCACCCCAGTGGCGGGGGGGTCACGAGCAGTACTTC.

This chain links TRBV5-4 with TRBJ2-1; 15 nucleotides match TRBD2. The germline gives CDR1 SGHNT, CDR2 YYREEE (reference sequence). This CDR3 spans 16 amino acids. Unmatched junction bases numbered 6, after V lost 4 bases and J lost 7 bases. The CDR3 DNA reads as TGTGCCAGCAGCCCGGGACTAGCGGGAGGTACGAATGAGCAGTTCTTC. Translation gives CASSPGLAGGTNEQFF. The whole variable domain, filled in from reference TRBV5-4 and TRBJ2-1, reads ETGVTQSPTHLIKTRGQQVTLRCSSQSGHNTVSWYQQALGQGPQFIFQYYREEENGRGNFPPRFSGLQFPNYSSELNVNALELDDSALYLCASSPGLAGGTNEQFFGPGTRLTVL.

This clone was detected only once. The chain is built from TRBV10-3 and TRBJ2-2; D may be TRBD1 (6 bases). The CDR3 has 17 amino acids. Looked up from germline, CDR1 is ENHRY and CDR2 is SYGVKD. The V end was cut by 0 bases, the J end by 0 bases, with 11 bases between. The DNA of the CDR3 is TGTGCCATCAGTGAGTCGTTTACAGGGTCGAACACCGGGGAGCTGTTTTTT. Amino acid sequence: CAISESFTGSNTGELFF.

Worth noting for this clone: Other DNA sequences in the same sample also yield this CDR3. The chain uses TRBV18 and TRBJ1-1, with D uncertain. The germline V gene encodes CDR1 KGHSH and CDR2 LQKENI. V lost 3 bases and J lost 2, with 4 bases in between. This CDR3 region has 12 residues. Here the CDR3 reads CASSPANTEAFF. The CDR3 nucleotides are TGTGCCAGCTCACCGGCAAACACTGAAGCTTTCTTT.

With regard to this clone: One end of the junction fails to match germline, which may point to a read error. The genes are TRBV7-2 and TRBJ1-2; D uncertain. Germline V gene data show CDR1 as SGHTA and CDR2 as FQGNSA. The CDR3 covers 12 residues. The CDR3 nucleotides are TGTGCCAGCACCTTAACGCGGGGTGACTACACCTTC. Protein sequence: CASTLTRGDYTF.

The chain combines TRBV10-3 with TRBJ2-3, with 8 bases lining up with TRBD2. The CDR3 is 14 residues long. CDR1 is ENHRY and CDR2 is SYGVKD in the germline V gene. V trimming: 6 bases; J trimming: 3 bases; junction bases outside the gene matches: 5. The CDR3 region is CAISSTSETDTQYF. DNA for the CDR3: TGTGCCATCAGCTCGACTAGCGAAACAGATACGCAGTATTTT.

The chain uses TRBV7-9 and TRBJ1-5; D not certain. There are 16 residues in the CDR3. The V and J ends lost 5 bases and 5 bases respectively, with 19 bases between them. The germline CDR1 and CDR2 sequences are SEHNR and FQNEAQ (reference sequence). In DNA, the CDR3 is TGTGCCAGCAGCGGGAGGGAGACTCCTCTGCATCAGCCCCAGCATTTT. Protein: CASSGRETPLHQPQHF.

The V gene is TRBV5-4, the J gene TRBJ1-1; D is perhaps TRBD1 (6 bases). The CDR3 is 13 amino acids. Trimming cost V 4 bases and J 8 bases, with 15 bases left between them. Germline lookup yields CDR1 SGHNT and CDR2 YYREEE (reference sequence). This chain's CDR3 is CASSLDPGTEAFF. The CDR3 DNA reads as TGTGCCAGCAGCCTGGACCCCGGGACAGAAGCTTTCTTT.

The J gene is TRBJ2-7, the V gene TRBV27; TRBD1 agrees at 9 bases. Trimming took 6 bases from V and 6 from J; bases not matched to a gene: 6. This CDR3 region has 13 residues. From germline, CDR1 is MNHEY and CDR2 SMNVEV (reference sequence). The CDR3 sequence: CASRMTGGGEQYF. The CDR3 DNA reads as TGTGCCAGCAGAATGACAGGGGGAGGCGAGCAGTACTTC.

The chain is built from TRBV7-2 and TRBJ2-1, with a possible D match to TRBD2 (6 bases). The length of the CDR3 is 15 residues. The germline V gene encodes CDR1 SGHTA and CDR2 FQGNSA. With 1 base removed from V and 4 bases from J, the gap between germline ends came to 11 bases. CDR3 sequence (DNA): TGTGCCAGCAGCTTAGAGGTAGCGGAGTACAATGAGCAGTTCTTC. As protein: CASSLEVAEYNEQFF.

This rearrangement joins TRBV2 to TRBJ1-5; 7 bases fit TRBD1. The CDR3 consists of 15 residues. Germline V gene data show CDR1 as SNHLY and CDR2 as FYNNEI. After removal of 2 bases from V and 7 bases from J, the junction contained 8 bases not matched to a gene. The CDR3 sequence is CASSERQGRGQPQHF. CDR3 bases: TGTGCCAGCAGTGAAAGACAGGGAAGAGGGCAGCCCCAGCATTTT.

This clone was observed a handful of times. This sequence joins TRBV6-5 and TRBJ1-2, with a possible D match to TRBD1 (5 bases). Trimming pared 0 bases from V and 6 bases from J, leaving 5 bases between. Germline loops: CDR1 MNHEY, CDR2 SVGAGI. The CDR3 has 12 amino acids. This chain's CDR3 is CASSYSGDGYTF. CDR3 nucleotides: TGTGCCAGCAGTTACTCAGGGGATGGCTACACCTTC.

The chain couples TRBV7-9 to TRBJ2-7, with unresolved D. The CDR3 sequence is 12 residues long. V dropped 6 bases and J dropped 6 bases, with 12 bases sitting between them. The germline V gene has CDR1 SEHNR and CDR2 FQNEAQ (reference sequence). Written as DNA, the CDR3 is TGTGCCAGCAGTCGAACTGGGCGCGAGCAGTACTTC. Protein sequence: CASSRTGREQYF.